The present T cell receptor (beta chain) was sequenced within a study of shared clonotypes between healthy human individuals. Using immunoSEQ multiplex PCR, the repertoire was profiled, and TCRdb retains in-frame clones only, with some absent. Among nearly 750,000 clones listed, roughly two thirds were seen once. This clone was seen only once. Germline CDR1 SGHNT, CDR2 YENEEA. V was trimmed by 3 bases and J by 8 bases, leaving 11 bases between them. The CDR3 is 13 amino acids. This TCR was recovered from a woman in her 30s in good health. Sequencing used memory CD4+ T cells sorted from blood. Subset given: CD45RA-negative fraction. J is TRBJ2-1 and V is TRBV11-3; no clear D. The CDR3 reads CASSFSGADEQFF. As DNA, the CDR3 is TGTGCCAGCAGCTTTAGTGGTGCGGATGAGCAGTTCTTC.